The clone carrying this T cell receptor (beta chain) was detected once. Antigen: not known. The record originates from a study of Ad26.COV2.S vaccination and SARS-CoV-2 variants. TCRdb keeps only in-frame clones here, not all; method: immunoSEQ multiplex PCR. The sample lists a few hundred thousand clones; over 75% were seen once. Treatment specified: around 19 received Ad26.COV2.S at low or high dose, single or two shots; a few received placebo; per-sample allocation not given. Day 63 following the first vaccine or placebo injection was when the samples were taken. The V and J ends lost 0 bases and 4 bases, in that order; junction bases with no gene match: 4. This CDR3 spans 15 amino acids. Germline values: CDR1 SGHTA, CDR2 FQGTGA. The study's findings and limits: Greater spike-specific TCR breadth was seen in vaccine recipients than in placebo recipients.

Specimen: peripheral blood, collected in a trial of Ad26.COV2.S vaccine versus placebo. The source of this sequence is a person aged 18 to 59 who received the Ad26.COV2.S COVID-19 vaccine or a placebo. V gene TRBV7-3 combines with J gene TRBJ2-3; 7 bases agree with TRBD2. In nucleotides, the CDR3 is TGTGCCAGCAGCTTAACGATGGGAGGGGCAGATACGCAGTATTTT. It translates to CASSLTMGGADTQYF.